Each of the 29 T cell receptor beta chains below was sequenced from the same sample in a study of response to subunit inactivated influenza vaccine. TCRdb passed the RT-PCR reads through MiXCR, listing each CDR3 protein once. This sample carries roughly 550,000 distinct CDR3 sequences, roughly 25% of them seen once, and the ten largest clones take around 2.8%. These data were also filed under a second study, of T cells expressing NK-cell markers. From that study: Synthesis of TCR beta cDNA relied on 5'RACE template switching carrying UMIs.

The sequencing here drew on CD4+ T cells sorted from PBMCs, taken about 12 days after vaccination. The receptors here all came from a man aged 50 to 59 who received an inactivated influenza vaccine.

This clonotype was observed many times. The chain carries TRBV25-1 and TRBJ2-3; D gene uncertain. V was clipped by 4 bases and J by 4 bases, with 3 bases between them. Looked up from germline, CDR1 is MGHDK and CDR2 is SYGVNS. CDR3 size: 11 residues. The CDR3 loop is CASSAPDTQYF. The CDR3 coding sequence is TGTGCCAGCAGTGCCCCAGATACGCAGTATTTT.

The V and J genes are TRBV2 and TRBJ1-4; possible D gene TRBD1, 6 bases. The V end lost 6 bases, the J end lost 7 bases, and 18 bases lay between the germline ends. The CDR3 is 15 residues long. Looked up from germline, CDR1 is SNHLY and CDR2 is FYNNEI. The CDR3 nucleotides are TGTGCCAGCAGAGTACAGGGAAATGGGGGTGAAAAACTGTTTTTT. This translates into CASRVQGNGGEKLFF.

This clonotype came up a few times. This rearrangement joins TRBV20-1 to TRBJ2-1, with 7 bases fitting TRBD2. CDR3 size: 14 residues. Losses at the gene ends were 7 bases for V and 0 bases for J; bases not matched to a gene: 6. Germline assignment: CDR1 DFQATT and CDR2 SNEGSKA (reference sequence). This CDR3 is CSVRSGTSYNEQFF. In DNA form, the CDR3 reads TGCAGTGTCAGAAGCGGGACCTCCTACAATGAGCAGTTCTTC.

The chain carries TRBV7-2 and TRBJ1-5; the D is unclear. The V gene lost 5 bases and the J gene lost 2 bases, with 13 bases spanning the gap. There are 15 residues in the CDR3. CDR1 SGHTA and CDR2 FQGNSA come from the germline V gene. In DNA, the CDR3 is TGTGCCAGCAGCAAACAGATCTCGGGCAATCAGCCCCAGCATTTT. Translation gives CASSKQISGNQPQHF.

This clonotype appeared a few times. V is TRBV20-1 and J is TRBJ1-5; TRBD1 might be the D (6 bases). CDR1 is DFQATT and CDR2 is SNEGSKA in the germline V gene (reference sequence). Trimming pared 3 bases from V and 3 bases from J, leaving 12 bases between. This CDR3 spans 14 amino acids. Here the CDR3 reads CSARGGATNQPQHF. As DNA, the CDR3 is TGCAGTGCTAGGGGGGGGGCTACCAATCAGCCCCAGCATTTT.

This clonotype was counted many times. The V and J genes are TRBV15 and TRBJ2-1, with 8 bases that match TRBD2. This CDR3 is built from 15 residues. Germline V CDR1 and CDR2: LNHNV, YYDKDF (reference sequence). After removal of 7 bases from V and 7 bases from J, the junction contained 12 bases not matched to a gene. CDR3 in DNA: TGTGCCACCAACGTCCTAGCGGGCCGGGGTAATGAGCAGTTCTTC. Translated: CATNVLAGRGNEQFF.

This clonotype was counted between two and nine times. This chain uses TRBV6-2 or TRBV6-3 with TRBJ2-2; perhaps D is TRBD1 or TRBD2 (5 bases each). Germline lookup yields CDR1 MNHEY and CDR2 SVGEGT. V was pared by 8 bases and J by 3 bases, with 25 bases between. This CDR3 comprises 18 residues. CDR3 sequence reads: CASRTPWDAMPDTGELFF. The CDR3 region has the DNA TGTGCCAGCCGCACCCCCTGGGACGCCATGCCGGACACCGGGGAGCTGTTTTTT.

The chain carries TRBV6-5 and TRBJ1-1; D remains ambiguous. The germline V gene has CDR1 MNHEY and CDR2 SVGAGI. CDR3 size: 13 residues. V lost 4 bases and J lost 3, with 9 bases in between. In DNA form, the CDR3 reads TGTGCCAGCAGTTTTCGGACTTACACTGAAGCTTTCTTT. Its translation: CASSFRTYTEAFF.

This clonotype was found many times. This chain connects TRBV2 to TRBJ2-5; perhaps TRBD1 as D (6 bases). V was clipped by 6 bases and J by 1 base, with 9 bases between them. Germline lookup yields CDR1 SNHLY and CDR2 FYNNEI. The CDR3 is 13 amino acids. DNA for the CDR3: TGTGCCAGCAGGACAGGATCCCAAGAGACCCAGTACTTC. Protein sequence: CASRTGSQETQYF.

This clonotype showed up just a few times. The rearrangement joins TRBV5-1 to TRBJ2-1, with D tentatively TRBD2 (6 bases). The CDR3 covers 14 residues. V was cut by 0 bases and J by 6 bases, with 10 bases left in between. The germline V gene encodes CDR1 SGHRS and CDR2 YFSETQ. The DNA of the CDR3 is TGCGCCAGCAGCTTGGAGGCCGGGAGCAATGAGCAGTTCTTC. This translates into CASSLEAGSNEQFF.

In this sample, this clonotype turned up a few times. The chain joins TRBV20-1 to TRBJ1-6; 7 bases align to TRBD1. CDR3 length: 16 amino acids. Losses at the gene ends were 3 bases for V and 5 bases for J; bases not matched to a gene: 10. Germline loops: CDR1 DFQATT, CDR2 SNEGSKA (reference sequence). The DNA of the CDR3 is TGCAGTGCTAGGGACAACAGGGGTGTCCATAATTCACCCCTCCACTTT. Its translation is CSARDNRGVHNSPLHF.

CDR3: CASSESRGAREPQHF. CDR3 DNA sequence: TGTGCCAGCAGTGAATCGAGGGGGGCCAGGGAGCCCCAGCATTTT. The chain recombines TRBV6-1 with TRBJ1-5; D perhaps matches TRBD1 (6 bases). CDR1 and CDR2 (germline): MNHNS, SASEGT. The V and J ends lost 2 bases and 8 bases respectively, with 16 bases between them. The CDR3 contains 15 residues.

The sample holds a few counts of this clonotype. The chain recombines TRBV5-1 with TRBJ1-2; possible D gene TRBD1, 5 bases. The germline gives CDR1 SGHRS, CDR2 YFSETQ. The CDR3 runs 16 residues. V gave up 4 bases and J gave up 1 base, with 17 bases separating them. CDR3 in amino acids: CASSEGSRAGNYGYTF. The CDR3 bases are TGCGCCAGCAGCGAGGGGTCGAGGGCGGGTAACTATGGCTACACCTTC. The complete variable domain, with remaining parts taken from reference TRBV5-1 and TRBJ1-2, reads KAGVTQTPRYLIKTRGQQVTLSCSPISGHRSVSWYQQTPGQGLQFLFEYFSETQRNKGNFPGRFSGRQFSNSRSEMNVSTLELGDSALYLCASSEGSRAGNYGYTFGSGTRLTVV.

The CDR3 region has the DNA TGTGCCAGCAGCTTCCGAGTTGGGGGCGCTTCTTACAATGAGCAGTTCTTC. It is translated as CASSFRVGGASYNEQFF. This chain uses TRBV7-2 with TRBJ2-1; possible D gene TRBD1, 6 bases. V lost 3 bases, J lost 4 bases, and 19 bases lay in between. The V gene's germline CDR1 is SGHTA and CDR2 FQGNSA. The CDR3 has 17 amino acids. Complete variable domain (other parts from reference TRBV7-2 and TRBJ2-1): GAGVSQSPSNKVTEKGKDVELRCDPISGHTALYWYRQSLGQGLEFLIYFQGNSAPDKSGLPSDRFSAERTGGSVSTLTIQRTQQEDSAVYLCASSFRVGGASYNEQFFGPGTRLTVL.

This clonotype was detected a few times. The V gene is TRBV7-2, the J gene TRBJ1-5; D might be TRBD1 (5 bases). The germline V and J ends were trimmed by 4 bases and 9 bases, with 16 bases remaining between them. The length of the CDR3 is 14 residues. Germline values: CDR1 SGHTA, CDR2 FQGNSA. The CDR3 sequence is CASSSRAQGSPQHF. The CDR3 region has the DNA TGTGCCAGCAGCTCCAGAGCCCAGGGCTCGCCCCAGCATTTT. The variable domain in full, with the rest retrieved from reference TRBV7-2 and TRBJ1-5, is GAGVSQSPSNKVTEKGKDVELRCDPISGHTALYWYRQSLGQGLEFLIYFQGNSAPDKSGLPSDRFSAERTGGSVSTLTIQRTQQEDSAVYLCASSSRAQGSPQHFGDGTRLSIL.

Only a few counts were recorded for this clonotype. V is TRBV6-1 and J is TRBJ1-2, with 9 bases that match TRBD1. Germline CDR1 and CDR2: MNHNS and SASEGT. The CDR3 is 14 amino acids. Trimming cost V 6 bases and J 9 bases; bases outside gene matches: 11. Here the CDR3 DNA reads TGTGCCAGCAGAACGGGACAGGGATCATTAAGCTACACCTTC. This encodes CASRTGQGSLSYTF.

This clonotype was found a few times. The CDR3 protein is CASSLEPGVTQYF. CDR3 DNA sequence: TGTGCCAGCAGCTTAGAGCCAGGTGTGACCCAGTACTTC. V gene TRBV7-2 combines with J gene TRBJ2-5, with unresolved D. Germline values: CDR1 SGHTA, CDR2 FQGNSA. V gave up 1 base and J gave up 7 bases, with 10 bases separating them. The CDR3 runs to 13 residues. Looking up the rest from reference TRBV7-2 and TRBJ2-5 gives the full variable domain: GAGVSQSPSNKVTEKGKDVELRCDPISGHTALYWYRQSLGQGLEFLIYFQGNSAPDKSGLPSDRFSAERTGGSVSTLTIQRTQQEDSAVYLCASSLEPGVTQYFGPGTRLLVL.

V usage is TRBV12-3 or TRBV12-4 and J usage is TRBJ2-7, with D perhaps matching TRBD1 (5 bases). The CDR3 spans 15 residues. V was pared by 3 bases and J by 7 bases, with 19 bases between. DNA for the CDR3: TGTGCCAGCAGTTTTGAAGGTTTCAGGGTGAGGGAGCAGTACTTC. This gives the protein CASSFEGFRVREQYF.

This clonotype came up a few times. The chain links TRBV7-2 to TRBJ2-2, with TRBD2 matching over 11 bases. The germline V gene encodes CDR1 SGHTA and CDR2 FQGNSA. The V gene end was trimmed by 0 bases and the J gene end by 6 bases; junction bases not matched to a gene: 3. The CDR3 length is 16 residues. CDR3 sequence: CASSLALAGGAGELFF. DNA of the CDR3: TGTGCCAGCAGCTTAGCGCTAGCGGGAGGTGCCGGGGAGCTGTTTTTT.

The DNA of the CDR3 is TGTGCCAGCAGCCCGGACAGGGGTGAAAAACTGTTTTTT. It is translated as CASSPDRGEKLFF. This chain links TRBV7-2 with TRBJ1-4; 9 bases fit TRBD1. V lost 5 bases, J lost 7 bases, and 2 bases stayed unmatched. The CDR3 contains 13 residues. Germline CDR1 and CDR2: SGHTA and FQGNSA.

V is TRBV2 and J is TRBJ2-5; no definite D call. The CDR3 is made up of 13 amino acids. The V and J ends lost 7 bases and 3 bases respectively, with 12 bases between them. From germline, CDR1 is SNHLY and CDR2 FYNNEI. The CDR3 DNA reads TGTGCCAGCAAGGGCACAGCCGAAGAGACCCAGTACTTC. Translating it yields CASKGTAEETQYF.

This clonotype has more than one count but fewer than ten. This chain links TRBV7-2 with TRBJ2-3; 9 bases match TRBD2. The CDR3 is 15 amino acids. Germline-derived CDR1 and CDR2 are SGHTA and FQGNSA. The trim removed 2 bases at V and 7 bases at J, leaving 7 bases unmatched. The chain's CDR3 is CASSLMSTSGNTQYF. CDR3 nucleotide sequence: TGTGCCAGCAGCTTAATGTCGACTAGCGGTAATACGCAGTATTTT.

This sequence joins TRBV6-5 and TRBJ1-5; D is possibly TRBD1 (6 bases). CDR1 MNHEY and CDR2 SVGAGI come from the germline V gene. The CDR3 length is 16 residues. V was pared by 2 bases and J by 1 base, with 12 bases between. CDR3 nucleotide sequence: TGTGCCAGCAGTTACACCGATGGGGGCAGCAATCAGCCCCAGCATTTT. Translating it yields CASSYTDGGSNQPQHF.

The V and J genes are TRBV7-2 and TRBJ2-7; TRBD2 agrees at 9 bases. From germline, CDR1 is SGHTA and CDR2 FQGNSA. This CDR3 is built from 15 residues. V shed 5 bases and J 6 bases; nucleotides not matched to a gene: 11. The CDR3 loop reads CASSISGTSPTEQYF. Here the CDR3 DNA reads TGTGCCAGCAGCATTTCCGGGACTAGCCCGACCGAGCAGTACTTC.

A single count supports this clonotype. The chain uses TRBV10-3 and TRBJ2-1, with TRBD2 matching over 15 bases. In germline, CDR1 is ENHRY, CDR2 SYGVKD. The CDR3 consists of 21 residues. The trim removed 6 bases at V and 7 bases at J, leaving 22 bases unmatched. The CDR3 loop is CAIRPRDGTSGRSHLNNEQFF. The CDR3 DNA reads TGTGCCATCAGGCCGCGTGACGGGACTAGCGGGAGGAGTCATCTAAATAATGAGCAGTTCTTC.

The rearrangement links TRBV5-6 to TRBJ2-4; the D gene could be TRBD1 or TRBD2 (5 bases each). V lost 1 base and J lost 0, with 8 bases in between. The length of the CDR3 is 15 residues. The germline gives CDR1 SGHDT, CDR2 YYEEEE. CDR3 region: CASSLQGVAKNIQYF. In DNA, the CDR3 is TGTGCCAGCAGCTTGCAGGGAGTAGCCAAAAACATTCAGTACTTC. Full variable domain (outside the CDR3, taken from reference TRBV5-6 and TRBJ2-4): DAGVTQSPTHLIKTRGQQVTLRCSPKSGHDTVSWYQQALGQGPQFIFQYYEEEERQRGNFPDRFSGHQFPNYSSELNVNALLLGDSALYLCASSLQGVAKNIQYFGAGTRLSVL.

The CDR3 region is CASRQWEGEKLFF. The CDR3 coding sequence is TGCGCCAGCAGACAGTGGGAGGGTGAAAAACTGTTTTTT. This chain connects TRBV5-1 to TRBJ1-4; no firm D call. CDR3 size: 13 residues. Germline CDR1 and CDR2: SGHRS and YFSETQ. V was cut by 5 bases and J by 7 bases, with 12 bases left in between.

This rearrangement joins TRBV11-2 to TRBJ2-2, with D perhaps matching TRBD1 (5 bases). The CDR3 extends over 14 amino acids. Germline V gene sequence: CDR1 SGHAT, CDR2 FQNNGV. V lost 7 bases and J 3 bases, leaving 12 bases between the germline ends. The CDR3 nucleotides read TGTGCCAGCAACCAAGGCAGGGACACCGGGGAGCTGTTTTTT. Translated, it gives CASNQGRDTGELFF.

This clonotype was seen only a few times. The rearrangement links TRBV28 to TRBJ1-1, with D unclear. This CDR3 is 12 amino acids long. Trimming removed 5 bases at V and 2 bases at J, with 6 bases between. CDR1 is MDHEN and CDR2 is SYDVKM in the germline V gene. CDR3 residues: CASSGLNTEAFF. In DNA, the CDR3 is TGTGCCAGCAGTGGGCTAAACACTGAAGCTTTCTTT.